This T cell receptor beta chain was sequenced during a study of shared clonotypes between healthy human individuals. General study results and limits: Limitation of the genetic and exposure-history diversity represented came from the few donors. The study found lower generation probabilities in non-shared clonotypes than in those shared by all four donors.

Assay used: immunoSEQ multiplex PCR; TCRdb lists only in-frame clones, some missing. The sample records millions of clones, roughly 92% being singletons. Regarding this clone: Its antigen is unknown.

Free of recent acute infections or vaccinations, the donors were healthy HIV-negative adults. Sequencing was carried out using naive CD4+ T cells sorted from blood. Subset meaning: CD45RA+ positively selected. This clonotype originated in a man aged 18-30 years in good health.

For the CDR3, the DNA is TGTGCCAGCAGCTTCACACGAGAGACCCAGTACTTC. The encoded protein is CASSFTRETQYF. The chain links TRBV11-2 to TRBJ2-5; the D is unclear. V was trimmed by 3 bases and J by 4 bases, leaving 6 bases between them. CDR3 length equals 12 residues. Germline lookup yields CDR1 SGHAT and CDR2 FQNNGV. The variable domain in full, completed from reference TRBV11-2 and TRBJ2-5, reads EAGVAQSPRYKIIEKRQSVAFWCNPISGHATLYWYQQILGQGPKLLIQFQNNGVVDDSQLPKDRFSAERLKGVDSTLKIQPAKLEDSAVYLCASSFTRETQYFGPGTRLLVL.